Detailed here is one T cell receptor (beta chain). The antigen remains unidentified. Per germline, CDR1 DFQATT and CDR2 SNEGSKA (reference sequence). This CDR3 is 15 amino acids long. V lost 4 bases and J 2 bases, leaving 18 bases between the germline ends. In TCRdb, the 5' RACE reads were re-called with MiXCR into one record per CDR3 protein. The data show 1.5 million to 2 million distinct CDR3 sequences, around 33% seen once. Among all donors, each was a healthy Caucasian. The source of the sample is a study of identical twins. General study findings and limits: Invariant populations such as MAIT and iNKT cells could partly muddle zero-insertion analyses. Insertions were reduced in abundant cord blood beta clonotypes but not in memory repertoires.

The clonotype comes from a newborn girl in good health. Sequencing was done on a sample of cord blood. The chain links TRBV20-1 to TRBJ2-7, with D possibly being TRBD1 or TRBD2 (6 bases each). The CDR3 DNA reads as TGCAGTGCTACGGTCCGGGGGACATCAACCTACGAGCAGTACTTC. This gives the protein CSATVRGTSTYEQYF.